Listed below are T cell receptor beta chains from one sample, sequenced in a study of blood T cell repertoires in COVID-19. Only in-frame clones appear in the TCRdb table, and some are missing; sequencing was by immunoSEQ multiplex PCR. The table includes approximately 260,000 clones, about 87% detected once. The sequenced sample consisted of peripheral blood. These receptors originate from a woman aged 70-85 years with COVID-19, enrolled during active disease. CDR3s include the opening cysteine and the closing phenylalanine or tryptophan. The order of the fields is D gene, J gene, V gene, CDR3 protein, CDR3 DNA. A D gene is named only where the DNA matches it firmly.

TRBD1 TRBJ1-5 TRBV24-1 CATSGEGQGWNQPQHF TGTGCCACCAGTGGCGAGGGACAGGGGTGGAACCAGCCCCAGCATTTT
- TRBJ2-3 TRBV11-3 CASSLNSGTDTQYF TGTGCCAGCAGCTTAAATAGCGGCACAGATACGCAGTATTTT
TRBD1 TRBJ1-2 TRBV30 CAWARDRPNYGYTF TGTGCCTGGGCTAGGGACAGGCCTAACTATGGCTACACCTTC
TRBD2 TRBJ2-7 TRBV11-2 CASSSGLAVGSYEQYF TGTGCCAGCAGCTCGGGACTAGCGGTCGGCTCCTACGAGCAGTACTTC
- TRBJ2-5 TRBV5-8 CASSSSGAYQETQYF TGTGCCAGCAGCTCATCAGGGGCCTACCAAGAGACCCAGTACTTC
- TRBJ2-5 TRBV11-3 CARGGSDRETQYF TGTGCCAGGGGGGGTAGCGACCGAGAGACCCAGTACTTC
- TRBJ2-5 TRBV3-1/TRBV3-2 CASSLQETQYF TGTGCCAGCAGCCTACAAGAGACCCAGTACTTC
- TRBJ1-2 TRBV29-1 CSVDRRVSNYGYTF TGCAGCGTTGACCGGAGGGTTTCTAACTATGGCTACACCTTC
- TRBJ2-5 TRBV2 CASRPGSGETQYF TGTGCCAGCCGGCCGGGGTCCGGGGAGACCCAGTACTTC
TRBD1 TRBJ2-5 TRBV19 CATRDRGRETQYF TGTGCCACCCGGGACAGGGGGAGAGAGACCCAGTACTTC
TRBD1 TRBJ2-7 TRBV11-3 CASSHRGKGLYEQYF TGTGCCAGCAGCCACAGGGGGAAGGGACTCTACGAGCAGTACTTC
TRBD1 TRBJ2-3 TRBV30 CAWSTGQGPPDTQYF TGTGCCTGGAGTACGGGACAGGGGCCACCAGATACGCAGTATTTT
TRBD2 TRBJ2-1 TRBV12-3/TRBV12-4 CASSLAAGLAKFF TGTGCCAGCAGTTTAGCGGCCGGACTAGCGAAGTTCTTC
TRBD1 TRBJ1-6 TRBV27 CATRQGAGSPLHF TGTGCCACAAGACAGGGGGCGGGTTCACCCCTCCACTTT
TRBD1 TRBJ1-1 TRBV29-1 CSVGDRENTEAFF TGCAGCGTTGGGGACAGGGAGAACACTGAAGCTTTCTTT
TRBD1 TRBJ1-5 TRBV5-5 CASSPGQGGNQPQHF TGTGCCAGCAGCCCAGGACAGGGTGGCAATCAGCCCCAGCATTTT
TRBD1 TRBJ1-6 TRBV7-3 CASSLAGGSSPLHF TGTGCCAGCAGCTTAGCAGGGGGTAGTTCACCCCTCCACTTT